The TCR beta chain described here comes from a study of blood T cells in healthy people across ages. Study-level results: There were more naive CD4+ cells and higher diversity in long-lived donors than in aged donors. With age, beta diversity per million T cells declined roughly linearly, significantly by 35 to 40.

The authors ran a second PCR of 7 to 11 cycles using a sample-barcoded 5' primer and a J-beta primer mix. Each CDR3 protein gets one entry after TCRdb re-called the 5' RACE reads with MiXCR. The data contain 1.8 million or so distinct CDR3 sequences, roughly two fifths of them singletons. On this clonotype itself: What it binds is unknown.

The CDR3 consists of 14 residues. The V gene lost 0 bases and the J gene lost 9 bases, with 12 bases spanning the gap. Germline V CDR1 and CDR2: KGHSH, LQKENI. V and J are TRBV18 and TRBJ2-1; D gene ambiguous. The source of this sequence is a human donor in good health. The sequenced sample was blood. Here the CDR3 DNA reads TGTGCCAGCTCACCACCGATCCCCGGAAGTGAGCAGTTCTTC. Protein product: CASSPPIPGSEQFF.